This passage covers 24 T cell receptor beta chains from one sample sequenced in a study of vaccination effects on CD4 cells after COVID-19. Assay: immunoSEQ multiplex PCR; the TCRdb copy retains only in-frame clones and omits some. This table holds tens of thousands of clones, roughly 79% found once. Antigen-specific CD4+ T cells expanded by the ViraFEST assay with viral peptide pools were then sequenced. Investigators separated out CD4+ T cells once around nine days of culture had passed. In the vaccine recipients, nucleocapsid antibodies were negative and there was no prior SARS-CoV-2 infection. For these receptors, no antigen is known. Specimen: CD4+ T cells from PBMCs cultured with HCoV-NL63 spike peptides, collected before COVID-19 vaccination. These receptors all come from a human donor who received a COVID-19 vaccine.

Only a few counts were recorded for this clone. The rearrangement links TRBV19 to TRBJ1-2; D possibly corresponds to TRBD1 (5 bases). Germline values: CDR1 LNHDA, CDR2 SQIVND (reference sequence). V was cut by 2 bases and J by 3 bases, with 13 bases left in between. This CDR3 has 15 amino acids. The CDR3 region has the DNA TGTGCCAGTAGTATACGAGGGGTCGATCACTATGGCTACACCTTC. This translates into CASSIRGVDHYGYTF.

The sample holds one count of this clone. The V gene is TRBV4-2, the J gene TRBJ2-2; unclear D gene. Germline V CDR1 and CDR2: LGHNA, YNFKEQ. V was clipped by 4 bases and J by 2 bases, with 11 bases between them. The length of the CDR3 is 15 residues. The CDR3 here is CASSPTDLNTGELFF. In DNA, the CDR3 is TGTGCCAGCAGCCCGACGGACCTAAACACCGGGGAGCTGTTTTTT.

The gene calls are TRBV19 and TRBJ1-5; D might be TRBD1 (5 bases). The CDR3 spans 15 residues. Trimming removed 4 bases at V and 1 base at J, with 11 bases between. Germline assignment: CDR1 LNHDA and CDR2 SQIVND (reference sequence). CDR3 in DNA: TGTGCCAGTAGTAGGGGGGAGGGGAGCAATCAGCCCCAGCATTTT. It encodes CASSRGEGSNQPQHF.

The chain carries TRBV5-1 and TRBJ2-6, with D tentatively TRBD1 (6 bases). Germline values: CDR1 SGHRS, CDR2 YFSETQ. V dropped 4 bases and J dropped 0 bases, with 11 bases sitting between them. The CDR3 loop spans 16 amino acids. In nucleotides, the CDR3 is TGCGCCAGCAGCGTGGGACACCCCTCTGGGGCCAACGTCCTGACTTTC. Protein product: CASSVGHPSGANVLTF.

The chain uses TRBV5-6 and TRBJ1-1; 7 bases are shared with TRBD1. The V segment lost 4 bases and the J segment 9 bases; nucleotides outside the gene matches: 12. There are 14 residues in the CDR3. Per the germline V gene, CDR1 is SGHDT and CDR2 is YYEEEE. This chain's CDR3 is CASSRRRTGLKAFF. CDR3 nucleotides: TGTGCCAGCAGCAGGCGAAGGACAGGACTGAAAGCTTTCTTT.

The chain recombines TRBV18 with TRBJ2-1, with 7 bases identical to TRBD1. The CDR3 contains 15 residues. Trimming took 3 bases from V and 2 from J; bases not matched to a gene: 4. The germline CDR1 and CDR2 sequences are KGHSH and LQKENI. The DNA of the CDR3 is TGTGCCAGCTCACCGGGACAGTTAACCTACAATGAGCAGTTCTTC. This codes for CASSPGQLTYNEQFF. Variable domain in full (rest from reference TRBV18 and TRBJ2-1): NAGVMQNPRHLVRRRGQEARLRCSPMKGHSHVYWYRQLPEEGLKFMVYLQKENIIDESGMPKERFSAEFPKEGPSILRIQQVVRGDSAAYFCASSPGQLTYNEQFFGPGTRLTVL.

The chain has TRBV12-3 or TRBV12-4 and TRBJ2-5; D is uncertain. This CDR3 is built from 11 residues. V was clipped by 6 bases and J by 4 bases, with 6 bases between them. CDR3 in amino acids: CASSRGETQYF. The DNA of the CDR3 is TGTGCCAGCAGCCGCGGAGAGACCCAGTACTTC.

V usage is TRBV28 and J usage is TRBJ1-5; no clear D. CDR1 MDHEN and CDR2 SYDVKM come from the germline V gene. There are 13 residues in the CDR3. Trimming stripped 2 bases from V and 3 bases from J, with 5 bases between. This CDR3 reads CASSLAINQPQHF. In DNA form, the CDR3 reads TGTGCCAGCAGTTTAGCGATCAATCAGCCCCAGCATTTT.

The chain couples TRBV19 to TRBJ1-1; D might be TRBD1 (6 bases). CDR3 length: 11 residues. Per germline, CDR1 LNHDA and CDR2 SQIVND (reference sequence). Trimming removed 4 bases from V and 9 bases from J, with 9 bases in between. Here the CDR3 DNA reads TGTGCCAGTAGTAACGACAGGAAAGCTTTCTTT. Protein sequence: CASSNDRKAFF.

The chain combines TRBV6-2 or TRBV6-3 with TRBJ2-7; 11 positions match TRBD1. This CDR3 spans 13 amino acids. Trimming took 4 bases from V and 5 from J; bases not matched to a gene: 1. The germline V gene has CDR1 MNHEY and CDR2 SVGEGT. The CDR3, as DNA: TGTGCCAGCAGTTGGGACAGGGGGGACGAGCAGTACGTC. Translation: CASSWDRGDEQYV.

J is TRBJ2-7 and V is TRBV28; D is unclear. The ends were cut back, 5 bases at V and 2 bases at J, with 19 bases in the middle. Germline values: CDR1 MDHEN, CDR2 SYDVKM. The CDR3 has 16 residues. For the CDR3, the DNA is TGTGCCAGCAGTCCGAGAGGTGGCAGTATGGCCTACGAGCAGTACGTC. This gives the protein CASSPRGGSMAYEQYV.

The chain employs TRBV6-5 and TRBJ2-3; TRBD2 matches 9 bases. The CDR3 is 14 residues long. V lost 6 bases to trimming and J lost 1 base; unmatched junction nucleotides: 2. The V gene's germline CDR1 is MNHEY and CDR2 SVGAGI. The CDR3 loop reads CASRVAGGTDTQYF. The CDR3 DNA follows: TGTGCCAGCAGGGTAGCGGGGGGCACAGATACGCAGTATTTT.

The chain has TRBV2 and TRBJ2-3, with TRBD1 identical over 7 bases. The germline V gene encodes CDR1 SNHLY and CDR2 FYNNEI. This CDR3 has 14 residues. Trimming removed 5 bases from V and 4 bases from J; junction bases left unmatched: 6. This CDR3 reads CASSLNRGSDTQYF. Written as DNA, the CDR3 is TGTGCCAGCAGTCTTAACAGGGGCTCAGATACGCAGTATTTT.

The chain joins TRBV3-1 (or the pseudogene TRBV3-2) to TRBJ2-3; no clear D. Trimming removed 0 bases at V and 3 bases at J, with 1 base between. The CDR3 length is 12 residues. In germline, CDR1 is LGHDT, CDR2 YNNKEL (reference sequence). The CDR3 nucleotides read TGTGCCAGCAGCCAAGAGACAGATACGCAGTATTTT. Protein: CASSQETDTQYF.

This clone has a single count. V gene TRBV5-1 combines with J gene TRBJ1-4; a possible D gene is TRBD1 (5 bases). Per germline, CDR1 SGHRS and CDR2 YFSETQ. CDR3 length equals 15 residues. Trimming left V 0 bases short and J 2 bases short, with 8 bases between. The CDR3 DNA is TGCGCCAGCAGCTTGGTCTCAGGGACTAATGAAAAACTGTTTTTT. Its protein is CASSLVSGTNEKLFF.

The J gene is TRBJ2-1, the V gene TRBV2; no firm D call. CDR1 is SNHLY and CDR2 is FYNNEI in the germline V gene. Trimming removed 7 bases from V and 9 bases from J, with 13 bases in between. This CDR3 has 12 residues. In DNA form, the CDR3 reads TGTGCCAGCACCAAGGACCGAGGTGAGCAGTTCTTC. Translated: CASTKDRGEQFF.

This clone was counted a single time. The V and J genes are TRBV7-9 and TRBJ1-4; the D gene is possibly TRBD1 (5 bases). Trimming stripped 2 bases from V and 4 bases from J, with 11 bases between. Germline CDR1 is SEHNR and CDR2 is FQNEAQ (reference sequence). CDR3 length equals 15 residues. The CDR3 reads CASSLRVGDNEKLFF. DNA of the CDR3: TGTGCCAGCAGCTTACGCGTGGGGGATAATGAAAAACTGTTTTTT.

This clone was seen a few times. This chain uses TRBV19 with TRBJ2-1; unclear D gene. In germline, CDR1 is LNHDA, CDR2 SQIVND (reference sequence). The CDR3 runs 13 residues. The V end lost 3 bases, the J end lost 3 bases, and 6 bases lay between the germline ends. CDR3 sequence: CASSMGFYNEQFF. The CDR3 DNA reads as TGTGCCAGTAGTATGGGGTTCTACAATGAGCAGTTCTTC.

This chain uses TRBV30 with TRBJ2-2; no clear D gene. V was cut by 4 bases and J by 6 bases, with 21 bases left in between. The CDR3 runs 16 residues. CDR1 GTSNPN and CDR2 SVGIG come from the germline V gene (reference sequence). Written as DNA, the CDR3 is TGTGCCTGGACCGAACCGAGAGGACCGGCGTCCGGGGAGCTGTTTTTT. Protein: CAWTEPRGPASGELFF.

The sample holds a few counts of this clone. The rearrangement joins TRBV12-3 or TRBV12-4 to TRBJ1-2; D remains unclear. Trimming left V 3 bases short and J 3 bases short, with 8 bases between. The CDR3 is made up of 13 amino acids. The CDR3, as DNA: TGTGCCAGCAGTTTGCGGGGTGACTATGGCTACACCTTC. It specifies CASSLRGDYGYTF.

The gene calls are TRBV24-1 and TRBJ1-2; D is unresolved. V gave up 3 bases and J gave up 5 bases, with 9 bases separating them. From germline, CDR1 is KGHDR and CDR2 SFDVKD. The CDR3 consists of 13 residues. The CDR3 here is CATSDPGIYGYTF. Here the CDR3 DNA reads TGTGCCACCAGTGATCCCGGCATATATGGCTACACCTTC.

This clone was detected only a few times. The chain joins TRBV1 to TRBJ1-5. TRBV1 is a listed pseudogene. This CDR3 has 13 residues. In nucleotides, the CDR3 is TGCACCACCCGGCCTAGTAGCAATCAGCCCCAGCATTTT. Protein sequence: CTTRPSSNQPQHF.

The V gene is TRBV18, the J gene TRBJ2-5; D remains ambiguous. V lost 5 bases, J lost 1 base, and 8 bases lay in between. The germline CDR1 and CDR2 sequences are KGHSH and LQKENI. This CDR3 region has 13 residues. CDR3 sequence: CASSSNTQETQYF. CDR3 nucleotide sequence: TGTGCCAGCTCATCGAATACCCAAGAGACCCAGTACTTC. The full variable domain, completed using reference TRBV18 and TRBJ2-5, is NAGVMQNPRHLVRRRGQEARLRCSPMKGHSHVYWYRQLPEEGLKFMVYLQKENIIDESGMPKERFSAEFPKEGPSILRIQQVVRGDSAAYFCASSSNTQETQYFGPGTRLLVL.

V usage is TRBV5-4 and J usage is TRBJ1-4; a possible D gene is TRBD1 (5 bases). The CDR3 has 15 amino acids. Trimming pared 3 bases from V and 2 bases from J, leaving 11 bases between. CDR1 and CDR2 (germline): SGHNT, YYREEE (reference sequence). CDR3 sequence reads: CASSSSGPTNEKLFF. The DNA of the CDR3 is TGTGCCAGCAGCTCTTCGGGGCCGACTAATGAAAAACTGTTTTTT.